This T cell receptor beta chain was obtained from a study of T cells in Graves' hyperthyroidism and ophthalmopathy. Remarks on this clonotype: A much larger clone differs by one base, so this may be a read error.

From RNA transcripts, TCR beta CDR3 regions were amplified. The study used the HTBI primer set for a first-round RT-PCR of the TCR CDR3. TCRdb itself ran the multiplex PCR reads through MiXCR, one entry per CDR3 protein. Among some 570,000 distinct CDR3 sequences, approximately 17% were seen once, and the ten largest hold roughly a sixth. Ophthalmopathy in the patients scored at least 3 on Clinical Activity Score and at least 4 on NOSPECS grade, lasting under 3 months. Patients were excluded for uncontrolled infection, other autoimmune disease, pregnancy or lactation. Isolation of PBMCs was performed on 8.5 to 10 ml fresh peripheral blood. The specimen was blood. This sequence was found in a young woman with Graves' ophthalmopathy.

For the CDR3, the DNA is TGTGCCAGCAGTCACCAGGACCGCGGCTACGAGCAGTACTTC. Its translation is CASSHQDRGYEQYF. The chain recombines TRBV3-1 with TRBJ2-7; D not resolved. Trimming removed 6 bases from V and 3 bases from J, with 15 bases in between. CDR3 size: 14 residues. CDR1 is LGHDT, CDR2 YNNKEL, per germline (reference sequence).